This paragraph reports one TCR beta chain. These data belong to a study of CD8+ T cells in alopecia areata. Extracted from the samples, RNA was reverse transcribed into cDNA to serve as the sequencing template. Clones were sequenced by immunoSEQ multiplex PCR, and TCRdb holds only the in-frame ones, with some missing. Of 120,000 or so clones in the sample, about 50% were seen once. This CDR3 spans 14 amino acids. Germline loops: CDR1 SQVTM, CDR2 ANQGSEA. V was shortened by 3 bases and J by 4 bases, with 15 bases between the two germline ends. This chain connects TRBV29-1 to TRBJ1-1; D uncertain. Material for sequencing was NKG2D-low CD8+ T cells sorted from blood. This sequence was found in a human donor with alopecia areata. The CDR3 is CSVDVSRVSTEAFF. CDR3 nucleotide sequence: TGCAGCGTTGATGTGAGTCGAGTAAGCACTGAAGCTTTCTTT.